These 27 T cell receptor beta chains share one sample of origin, sequenced in a study of T cell repertoires in cytomegalovirus infection. TCRdb processed the reads anew with MiXCR; each CDR3 protein has one entry. The repertoire holds about 310,000 distinct CDR3 sequences, with roughly 16% as singletons. The material sequenced was PBMCs. These receptors all come from a human donor in good health (CMV status not recorded). Some clones in this sample may be carry-over from other donors' samples.

This clonotype was observed a handful of times. The chain joins TRBV20-1 to TRBJ1-3; no definite D call. Germline V lookup: CDR1 DFQATT, CDR2 SNEGSKA (reference sequence). V gave up 1 base and J gave up 3 bases, with 13 bases separating them. The CDR3 runs to 15 residues. The CDR3 DNA follows: TGCAGTGCTAGAGCTGTGGGCTTCATTGGAAACACCATATATTTT. Amino acid sequence: CSARAVGFIGNTIYF.

This clonotype was picked up many times. V gene TRBV7-2 combines with J gene TRBJ1-1, with D hard to call. This CDR3 comprises 12 residues. V gave up 0 bases and J gave up 11 bases, with 10 bases separating them. CDR1 is SGHTA and CDR2 is FQGNSA in the germline V gene. CDR3: CASSLALRGAFF. CDR3 nucleotides: TGTGCCAGCAGCTTAGCTCTCAGAGGGGCTTTCTTT.

The table lists this clonotype with a few counts. This chain joins TRBV28 and TRBJ1-2; maybe TRBD1 (6 bases). The germline CDR1 and CDR2 sequences are MDHEN and SYDVKM. CDR3 size: 15 residues. V was clipped by 2 bases and J by 8 bases, with 18 bases between them. CDR3 region: CASSLVQGVRPGYTF. The CDR3 DNA follows: TGTGCCAGCAGTTTAGTACAGGGAGTCCGTCCAGGCTACACCTTC.

This clonotype has ten or more counts. The V gene is TRBV7-2, the J gene TRBJ2-3; 8 bases match TRBD2. The CDR3 runs 16 residues. CDR1 SGHTA and CDR2 FQGNSA come from the germline V gene. V shed 1 base, J shed 5 bases, and the junction held 8 bases outside the gene matches. The CDR3 region is CASSLERGGLIDTQYF. The CDR3 nucleotides are TGTGCCAGCAGCTTAGAACGGGGGGGATTGATAGATACGCAGTATTTT.

This clonotype was seen repeatedly, ten times or more. The rearrangement uses TRBV6-1 and TRBJ1-4; 8 bases fit TRBD1. V was clipped by 5 bases and J by 7 bases; unmatched bases: 12. There are 16 residues in the CDR3. Germline values: CDR1 MNHNS, CDR2 SASEGT. This CDR3 reads CASSSHGTGSSEKLFF. Written as DNA, the CDR3 is TGTGCCAGCAGTTCCCACGGGACAGGTTCATCTGAAAAACTGTTTTTT.

This clonotype was picked up many times. The chain uses TRBV7-6 and TRBJ2-5; 10 bases match TRBD1. The germline gives CDR1 SGHVS, CDR2 FNYEAQ. V lost 2 bases and J lost 5; bases outside the gene matches: 8. This CDR3 is 16 amino acids long. The CDR3 DNA reads TGTGCCAGCAGCTTACGCTCGGGACAGGGGAAGGAGACCCAGTACTTC. Its protein product is CASSLRSGQGKETQYF.

The chain links TRBV4-2 to TRBJ2-3; D may correspond to TRBD1 or TRBD2 (5 bases each). CDR3 length: 14 residues. CDR1 LGHNA and CDR2 YNFKEQ come from the germline V gene. The V end lost 4 bases, the J end lost 4 bases, and 12 bases lay between the germline ends. CDR3 sequence: CASSPPGTADTQYF. The CDR3 nucleotides read TGTGCCAGCAGCCCCCCAGGGACGGCAGATACGCAGTATTTT.

This clonotype was detected many times. This chain connects TRBV7-2 to TRBJ2-7, with 7 bases fitting TRBD1. Germline-derived CDR1 and CDR2 are SGHTA and FQGNSA. V shed 5 bases and J 4 bases; nucleotides not matched to a gene: 8. The CDR3 runs 14 residues. DNA of the CDR3: TGTGCCAGCAGCCCGAGGGGACAGCATTACGAGCAGTACTTC. This sequence encodes CASSPRGQHYEQYF. Supplemented by reference TRBV7-2 and TRBJ2-7, the full variable domain reads GAGVSQSPSNKVTEKGKDVELRCDPISGHTALYWYRQSLGQGLEFLIYFQGNSAPDKSGLPSDRFSAERTGGSVSTLTIQRTQQEDSAVYLCASSPRGQHYEQYFGPGTRLTVT.

This clonotype was counted between two and nine times. The chain couples TRBV5-4 to TRBJ2-4; 8 positions agree with TRBD1. J was trimmed by 0 bases and V by 4 bases; bases with no gene match: 21. This CDR3 contains 21 residues. The germline V gene encodes CDR1 SGHNT and CDR2 YYREEE (reference sequence). The CDR3 loop reads CASSPTSFDRGPTVAKNIQYF. The CDR3 DNA is TGTGCCAGCAGCCCTACCTCCTTTGACAGGGGCCCTACCGTAGCCAAAAACATTCAGTACTTC.

The chain recombines TRBV28 with TRBJ2-2; maybe TRBD1 (5 bases). The CDR3 covers 15 residues. Germline V gives CDR1 MDHEN, CDR2 SYDVKM. Between the trimmed V and J ends, which lost 1 base and 5 bases, there was a span of 11 bases. The CDR3 is CASSLLGAETGELFF. CDR3 DNA sequence: TGTGCCAGCAGTTTATTAGGGGCGGAAACCGGGGAGCTGTTTTTT.

This clonotype was counted ten times or more. The CDR3 protein is CASSPRGLTHNSPLHF. The DNA for the CDR3 is TGTGCCAGCAGCCCAAGGGGACTGACGCATAATTCACCCCTCCACTTT. The chain uses TRBV7-2 and TRBJ1-6; D may be TRBD1 (5 bases). V lost 5 bases to trimming and J lost 5 bases, with 16 bases between them. CDR1 and CDR2 from the germline V gene are SGHTA and FQGNSA. CDR3 length: 16 amino acids.

The chain recombines TRBV27 with TRBJ2-1; D not certain. Trimming took off 4 bases at V and 6 bases at J, with 7 bases between the two ends. From germline, CDR1 is MNHEY and CDR2 SMNVEV (reference sequence). This CDR3 region has 12 residues. The CDR3 protein is CASSYPGNEQFF. CDR3 coding DNA: TGTGCCAGCAGTTATCCGGGCAATGAGCAGTTCTTC.

Many counts were recorded for this clonotype. This sequence joins TRBV28 and TRBJ2-3, with 8 bases aligning to TRBD1. The ends lost 6 bases at V and 1 base at J; junction bases unmatched: 3. From germline, CDR1 is MDHEN and CDR2 SYDVKM. The CDR3 runs 14 residues. The CDR3 loop reads CASSPDRGTDTQYF. The CDR3 bases are TGTGCCAGCAGCCCGGACAGGGGCACAGATACGCAGTATTTT.

This clonotype has at least ten counts. V and J are TRBV7-2 and TRBJ1-1; perhaps TRBD1 as D (5 bases). Trimming cost V 5 bases and J 1 base, with 8 bases left between them. CDR3 size: 13 residues. The germline V gene encodes CDR1 SGHTA and CDR2 FQGNSA. The CDR3 nucleotides are TGTGCCAGCAGCCCCGGGGGGAACACTGAAGCTTTCTTT. It encodes CASSPGGNTEAFF.

The chain has TRBV18 and TRBJ1-4; 7 bases agree with TRBD1. The ends lost 2 bases at V and 2 bases at J; junction bases unmatched: 5. Germline assignment: CDR1 KGHSH and CDR2 LQKENI. CDR3 length: 16 amino acids. This CDR3 reads CASSPSGGGTNEKLFF. CDR3 nucleotide sequence: TGTGCCAGCTCACCATCCGGAGGGGGCACTAATGAAAAACTGTTTTTT.

This clonotype was seen only a few times. This chain connects TRBV6-1 to TRBJ2-2, with TRBD2 identical over 10 bases. The germline V gene has CDR1 MNHNS and CDR2 SASEGT. Trimming at V came to 3 bases and at J to 5 bases, leaving 9 bases not matched to a gene. The length of the CDR3 is 17 residues. CDR3 sequence: CASSDLSGGARTGELFF. The CDR3 nucleotides are TGTGCCAGCAGTGATCTCAGCGGGGGGGCCCGGACCGGGGAGCTGTTTTTT.

This clonotype has just one count. The chain couples TRBV20-1 to TRBJ1-5, with TRBD1 as a possible D gene (5 bases). Trimming stripped 6 bases from V and 3 bases from J, with 12 bases between. Germline assignment: CDR1 DFQATT and CDR2 SNEGSKA (reference sequence). CDR3 length equals 13 residues. CDR3 residues: CSARRQNNQPQHF. Here the CDR3 DNA reads TGCAGTGCGAGACGACAGAACAATCAGCCCCAGCATTTT.

V gene TRBV12-3 or TRBV12-4 combines with J gene TRBJ2-1; D is undetermined. The length of the CDR3 is 13 residues. V was pared by 8 bases and J by 1 base, with 9 bases between. This CDR3 reads CASGSSSYNEQFF. The CDR3 nucleotides read TGTGCCAGCGGCAGCTCGTCCTACAATGAGCAGTTCTTC.

This clonotype was detected a few times. This chain uses TRBV12-5 with TRBJ2-5, with 10 bases that match TRBD2. The V segment lost 5 bases and the J segment 5 bases; nucleotides outside the gene matches: 5. This CDR3 spans 14 amino acids. The V gene's germline CDR1 is LGHNT and CDR2 FRNRAP. The CDR3 DNA reads as TGTGCTAGTGGTCCCGAGGGACTAGCGGAGACCCAGTACTTC. It encodes CASGPEGLAETQYF.

Turning to this clonotype: A junction boundary mismatches the germline segment, possibly from a read error. The rearrangement joins TRBV20-1 to TRBJ2-7, with D possibly TRBD2 on 5 matching bases. This CDR3 contains 16 residues. From germline, CDR1 is DFQATT and CDR2 SNEGSKA (reference sequence). The CDR3 here is CSARGSAGPSNYEQYF. CDR3 bases: TGCAGTGCGAGAGGGTCGGCCGGTCCCTCGAACTACGAGCAGTACTTC.

This clonotype showed up just a few times. The gene calls are TRBV7-2 and TRBJ2-7; D gene ambiguous. V gave up 5 bases and J gave up 5 bases, with 22 bases separating them. CDR1 is SGHTA, CDR2 FQGNSA, per germline. This CDR3 region has 16 residues. The CDR3 spells CASSLTVGRPYDEQYF. The DNA of the CDR3 is TGTGCCAGCAGCCTTACGGTGGGCAGGCCTTATGACGAGCAGTACTTC. Using reference TRBV7-2 and TRBJ2-7 for the parts outside the CDR3, the full variable domain is GAGVSQSPSNKVTEKGKDVELRCDPISGHTALYWYRQSLGQGLEFLIYFQGNSAPDKSGLPSDRFSAERTGGSVSTLTIQRTQQEDSAVYLCASSLTVGRPYDEQYFGPGTRLTVT.

Only a few counts were recorded for this clonotype. The CDR3 is CASSSPLSYGYTF. The DNA of the CDR3 is TGTGCCAGCAGTTCTCCTCTATCCTATGGCTACACCTTC. The chain carries TRBV12-3 or TRBV12-4 and TRBJ1-2, with D unclear. The CDR3 is made up of 13 amino acids. Trimming cost V 4 bases and J 4 bases, with 10 bases left between them.

The rearrangement links TRBV6-1 to TRBJ1-1; perhaps TRBD1 as D (5 bases). Germline CDR1 is MNHNS and CDR2 is SASEGT. The CDR3 has 16 residues. V was pared by 1 base and J by 1 base, with 13 bases between. CDR3 region: CASSEGLGRKNTEAFF. CDR3 sequence (DNA): TGTGCCAGCAGTGAAGGCCTGGGACGGAAGAACACTGAAGCTTTCTTT.

This chain joins TRBV10-3 and TRBJ2-3, with TRBD1 identical over 8 bases. This CDR3 comprises 14 residues. Germline CDR1 and CDR2: ENHRY and SYGVKD. Losses at the gene ends were 10 bases for V and 6 bases for J; bases not matched to a gene: 12. The CDR3 protein is CATWDRTGDDTQYF. The CDR3, as DNA: TGTGCCACGTGGGACAGGACGGGCGATGATACGCAGTATTTT.

This clonotype was seen repeatedly, ten times or more. The rearrangement joins TRBV7-9 to TRBJ2-5; D not resolved. Germline loops: CDR1 SEHNR, CDR2 FQNEAQ (reference sequence). V lost 2 bases to trimming and J lost 5 bases, with 15 bases between them. The CDR3 runs 15 residues. The CDR3 loop is CASSLPPPRAETQYF. CDR3 DNA: TGTGCCAGCAGCTTACCACCACCTAGGGCGGAGACCCAGTACTTC.

The CDR3 reads CASSEGGGRGLDTGELFF. The DNA of the CDR3 is TGTGCCAGCAGTGAGGGTGGGGGCAGGGGGCTAGACACCGGGGAGCTGTTTTTT. The V call is TRBV25-1, the J call TRBJ2-2, with 8 bases identical to TRBD1. Germline V gene sequence: CDR1 MGHDK, CDR2 SYGVNS. With 3 bases clipped from V and 3 bases from J, the junction kept 12 bases outside the gene matches. This CDR3 comprises 18 residues.

The gene calls are TRBV28 and TRBJ1-5, with TRBD1 as a possible D gene (6 bases). CDR3 length: 16 residues. V was shortened by 5 bases and J by 1 base, with 15 bases between the two germline ends. Germline assignment: CDR1 MDHEN and CDR2 SYDVKM. The CDR3 sequence is CASSPIQGRSNQPQHF. CDR3 coding DNA: TGTGCCAGCAGTCCCATACAGGGAAGAAGCAATCAGCCCCAGCATTTT.